This is a list of T cell receptor beta chains from one sample in a study of cytomegalovirus exposure and HLA in healthy donors. Sequencing used immunoSEQ multiplex PCR; TCRdb keeps in-frame clones, though not all of them. The data contain about 170,000 clones, 80% to 90% of them singletons. Input material: PBMCs. The receptors originated from a male donor in good health and CMV-seronegative. CDR3s include the opening cysteine and the closing phenylalanine or tryptophan. The order of the fields is D gene, clone size, V gene, J gene, CDR3 protein, CDR3 DNA. A D gene is named only where the DNA matches it firmly. Size is stated for part of the rows, as once, few or many counts, or as a class when the clone is expanded.

D gene: .; clone size: .; V gene: TRBV6-1; J gene: TRBJ1-6; CDR3 protein: CASSGGGVRNSPLHF; CDR3 DNA: TGTGCCAGCAGTGGGGGGGGTGTGAGGAATTCACCCCTCCACTTT
D gene: .; clone size: .; V gene: TRBV7-7; J gene: TRBJ2-7; CDR3 protein: CASSFGASYEQYF; CDR3 DNA: TGTGCTAGCAGCTTTGGGGCCTCCTACGAGCAGTACTTC
D gene: .; clone size: .; V gene: TRBV6-4; J gene: TRBJ2-3; CDR3 protein: CASSTTSGTDTQYF; CDR3 DNA: TGTGCCAGCAGTACCACTAGTGGCACAGATACGCAGTATTTT
D gene: .; clone size: .; V gene: TRBV28; J gene: TRBJ2-7; CDR3 protein: CASSLADQTSTYEQYF; CDR3 DNA: TGTGCCAGCAGTTTAGCCGACCAGACTAGTACCTACGAGCAGTACTTC
D gene: .; clone size: few; V gene: TRBV5-1; J gene: TRBJ1-2; CDR3 protein: CASSLTQRGLGYTF; CDR3 DNA: TGCGCCAGCAGCTTGACACAACGGGGTTTGGGCTACACCTTC
D gene: TRBD1; clone size: .; V gene: TRBV5-4; J gene: TRBJ1-2; CDR3 protein: CASSLGAGGYGYTF; CDR3 DNA: TGTGCCAGCAGCTTGGGCGCAGGGGGCTATGGCTACACCTTC
D gene: TRBD1; clone size: .; V gene: TRBV6-5; J gene: TRBJ2-1; CDR3 protein: CASSTGTGAYNEQFF; CDR3 DNA: TGTGCCAGCAGTACCGGGACAGGGGCCTACAATGAGCAGTTCTTC
D gene: TRBD1; clone size: .; V gene: TRBV5-6; J gene: TRBJ1-2; CDR3 protein: CASLYRGPEDYGYTF; CDR3 DNA: TGTGCCAGCTTGTACAGGGGGCCGGAGGACTATGGCTACACCTTC
D gene: .; clone size: .; V gene: TRBV9; J gene: TRBJ2-5; CDR3 protein: CASSVYSGAETQYF; CDR3 DNA: TGTGCCAGCAGTGTTTATTCAGGGGCAGAGACCCAGTACTTC
D gene: .; clone size: .; V gene: TRBV9; J gene: TRBJ1-4; CDR3 protein: CASSPTGIGNEKLFF; CDR3 DNA: TGTGCCAGCAGCCCAACCGGTATCGGTAATGAAAAACTGTTTTTT
D gene: TRBD2; clone size: .; V gene: TRBV18; J gene: TRBJ2-5; CDR3 protein: CASSPLSGNQETQYF; CDR3 DNA: TGTGCCAGCTCACCACTTAGCGGGAACCAAGAGACCCAGTACTTC
D gene: TRBD1; clone size: .; V gene: TRBV7-9; J gene: TRBJ1-2; CDR3 protein: CASSLGTGNYGYPF; CDR3 DNA: TGTGCCAGCAGCCTTGGGACAGGGAACTATGGCTACCCCTTC
D gene: .; clone size: .; V gene: TRBV7-6; J gene: TRBJ2-7; CDR3 protein: CASSYSPGSYEQYF; CDR3 DNA: TGTGCCAGCAGCTATAGCCCGGGAAGCTACGAGCAGTACTTC
D gene: TRBD2; clone size: .; V gene: TRBV6-4; J gene: TRBJ2-3; CDR3 protein: CASSDRGGTDTQYF; CDR3 DNA: TGTGCCAGCAGTGACAGGGGAGGGACAGATACGCAGTATTTT
D gene: TRBD2; clone size: .; V gene: TRBV5-4; J gene: TRBJ2-3; CDR3 protein: CASSLPGASGGVTDTQYF; CDR3 DNA: TGTGCCAGCAGCTTGCCTGGGGCTAGCGGGGGGGTCACAGATACGCAGTATTTT
D gene: .; clone size: .; V gene: TRBV7-2; J gene: TRBJ1-6; CDR3 protein: CASSLPEVSPLHF; CDR3 DNA: TGTGCCAGCAGCCTCCCGGAGGTATCACCCCTCCACTTT
D gene: .; clone size: once; V gene: TRBV28; J gene: TRBJ2-1; CDR3 protein: CASSLSEPHSQWGARLQFF; CDR3 DNA: TGTGCCAGCAGTTTATCGGAGCCACACAGCCAGTGGGGCGCGCGCCTCCAGTTCTTC
D gene: TRBD1; clone size: .; V gene: TRBV11-1; J gene: TRBJ2-7; CDR3 protein: CASSLAGQVPYEQYF; CDR3 DNA: TGTGCCAGCAGCTTAGCAGGACAGGTACCCTACGAGCAGTACTTC
D gene: .; clone size: .; V gene: TRBV14; J gene: TRBJ2-4; CDR3 protein: CASSPLVATNIQYF; CDR3 DNA: TGTGCCAGCAGCCCGTTGGTAGCAACAAACATTCAGTACTTC
D gene: TRBD2; clone size: few; V gene: TRBV9; J gene: TRBJ2-1; CDR3 protein: CASSPPYEDCGGGFCEQFF; CDR3 DNA: TGTGCCAGCAGCCCCCCGTACGAAGACTGCGGGGGGGGGTTTTGTGAGCAGTTCTTC
D gene: TRBD2; clone size: .; V gene: TRBV13; J gene: TRBJ2-2; CDR3 protein: CASSFRYGGAGLNTGELFF; CDR3 DNA: TGTGCCAGCAGCTTCCGGTACGGGGGGGCCGGTTTGAACACCGGGGAGCTGTTTTTT
D gene: TRBD1; clone size: .; V gene: TRBV7-6; J gene: TRBJ1-3; CDR3 protein: CASSLVQGAGNTIYF; CDR3 DNA: TGTGCCAGCAGCTTAGTACAGGGGGCAGGAAACACCATATATTTT
D gene: TRBD1; clone size: once; V gene: TRBV9; J gene: TRBJ1-2; CDR3 protein: CASSGIQGAFYGYTF; CDR3 DNA: TGTGCCAGCAGCGGTATACAGGGGGCGTTCTATGGCTACACCTTC
D gene: TRBD1; clone size: .; V gene: TRBV6-6; J gene: TRBJ2-7; CDR3 protein: CASGDRIHEQYF; CDR3 DNA: TGTGCCAGTGGGGACAGAATCCACGAGCAGTACTTC
D gene: .; clone size: .; V gene: TRBV11-2; J gene: TRBJ1-1; CDR3 protein: CASSRGQNTEAFF; CDR3 DNA: TGTGCCAGCAGCAGGGGACAGAACACTGAAGCTTTCTTT